Listed below are T cell receptor beta chains from one sample, sequenced in a study of blood T cells in healthy people across ages. MiXCR, run by TCRdb on the 5' RACE reads, gives a single entry per CDR3 protein. This table holds over 950,000 distinct CDR3 sequences, less than 45% found once. Sequencing input: blood. The origin of the receptors is a man in his late teens or twenties in good health. Both conserved end residues are part of each CDR3. D genes are given only for firm matches. The listing skips clone size in some rows; elsewhere it reads once, few, many or a size class.

>TRBJ1-5|TRBD1|17|TRBV6-6|-
TGTGCCAGCAGTACCACCTCCGACAGGGCGGGATATCAGCCCCAGCATTTT
CASSTTSDRAGYQPQHF
>TRBJ2-7|-|16|TRBV4-1|-
TGCGCCAGCAGCCCCTGGGAAGGGACCAGTTCCTACGAGCAGTACTTC
CASSPWEGTSSYEQYF
>TRBJ1-1|-|18|TRBV7-2|-
TGTGCCAGCAGCTTAGAAGCTTGGGCAGGGCCCTCGGACACTGAAGCTTTCTTT
CASSLEAWAGPSDTEAFF
>TRBJ1-2|-|13|TRBV25-1|-
TGTGCCAGCAGTGATCTCAAGACCCCTTTCTACACCTTC
CASSDLKTPFYTF
>TRBJ1-1|-|15|TRBV21-1|few
TGTGCCAGCAGCGAGCCAGCATTGGCGGACACTGAAGCTTTCTTT
CASSEPALADTEAFF
>TRBJ2-1|TRBD2|14|TRBV20-1|-
TGCAGTGCACCACCTAGCGGGGGTTACAATGAGCAGTTCTTC
CSAPPSGGYNEQFF
>TRBJ2-3|-|16|TRBV6-6|few
TGTGCCAGCAGTTACCCGGACAAGCTTAGCACAGATACGCAGTATTTT
CASSYPDKLSTDTQYF
>TRBJ1-6|TRBD1|19|TRBV4-1|-
TGCGCCAGCAGCCAAGAACGGGTGCGGCAGGGGGCGCGTAATTCACCCCTCCACTTT
CASSQERVRQGARNSPLHF
>TRBJ1-6|-|16|TRBV9|-
TGTGCCAGCAGCAAGAGTAGACAGTCTTATAATTCACCCCTCCACTTT
CASSKSRQSYNSPLHF
>TRBJ1-1|-|16|TRBV4-1|-
TGCGCCAGCAGCCAAGAATCTGTAGGGAGCAACACTGAAGCTTTCTTT
CASSQESVGSNTEAFF
>TRBJ1-2|TRBD1|19|TRBV6-5|few
TGTGCCAGCAGTTACGGGGAACCGGGACAGGGGGCCTTGGGATTAGGTGACACCTTC
CASSYGEPGQGALGLGDTF
>TRBJ2-5|TRBD2|16|TRBV6-6|few
TGTGCCAGCAGCAACAGAGGCGGGGGGCCTCAAGAGACCCAGTACTTC
CASSNRGGGPQETQYF
>TRBJ2-5|-|14|TRBV7-9|once
TGTGCCAGCAGCCGAGACCTGTTCCAAGAGACCCAGTACTTC
CASSRDLFQETQYF
>TRBJ2-3|TRBD1|15|TRBV5-1|-
TGCGCCAGCAGCGAGGGACAGGGGGCTAGAGATACGCAGTATTTT
CASSEGQGARDTQYF
>TRBJ2-7|-|11|TRBV29-1|few
TGCAGCGTTGCGTGGGGTATCGAGCAGTACTTC
CSVAWGIEQYF
>TRBJ1-4|TRBD1|16|TRBV20-1|-
TGCAGTGCTAGACGCGGGACAGGAGGGATAGGTGAAAAACTGTTTTTT
CSARRGTGGIGEKLFF
>TRBJ2-5|-|14|TRBV5-1|many
TGCGCCAGCAGCTTACCTAGCGACCAAGAGACCCAGTACTTC
CASSLPSDQETQYF
>TRBJ2-7|-|15|TRBV4-3|-
TGCGCCAGCAGCCAAGAAGGCAGTCCCCCCTACGAGCAGTACTTC
CASSQEGSPPYEQYF
>TRBJ2-7|-|13|TRBV5-5|few
TGTGCCAGCAGCAAATTGGGACTCTACGAGCAGTACTTC
CASSKLGLYEQYF
>TRBJ1-4|-|13|TRBV5-6|few
TGTGCCAGCAGCTTGGGTGTGGAGGAAAAACTGTTTTTT
CASSLGVEEKLFF
>TRBJ1-2|-|13|TRBV10-3|many
TGTGCCGCCCAAGGGGGTCCGAACTATGGCTACACCTTC
CAAQGGPNYGYTF
>TRBJ1-4|-|15|TRBV20-1|once
TGCAGTGCTAGAGATCACCTCGACCTGGGTGAAAAACTGTTTTTT
CSARDHLDLGEKLFF
>TRBJ2-7|-|14|TRBV7-2|many
TGTGCCAGCAGCTTAGGCCCACCACCCTACGAGCAGTACTTC
CASSLGPPPYEQYF
>TRBJ1-2|-|13|TRBV3-1|few
TGTGCCAGCAGCGGTTTACAGGGATATGGCTACACCTTC
CASSGLQGYGYTF
>TRBJ1-2|-|13|TRBV27|-
TGTGCCAGCAGTCCCGCTTTCGGGGATGGCTACACCTTC
CASSPAFGDGYTF
>TRBJ2-5|-|15|TRBV5-5|few
TGTGCCAGCAGCTTTCTGGATGATGGGTTAGAGACCCAGTACTTC
CASSFLDDGLETQYF
>TRBJ1-5|-|16|TRBV5-6|-
TGTGCCAGCAGCCGGATGGGGGGTAGGGACAATCAGCCCCAGCATTTT
CASSRMGGRDNQPQHF
>TRBJ2-5|-|17|TRBV3-1|-
TGTGCCAGCAGCCAACGGGGACGAACAGATCTGTGGGATGAGCAGTACTTC
CASSQRGRTDLWDEQYF
>TRBJ2-1|-|14|TRBV27|few
TGTGCCAGCAGTACCCAGACCCGGGGCAATGAGCAGTTCTTC
CASSTQTRGNEQFF
>TRBJ1-4|-|15|TRBV4-1|few
TGCGCCAGCAGCCAAGGAGTGTCCGACAGCGAAAAACTGTTTTTT
CASSQGVSDSEKLFF
>TRBJ1-2|-|15|TRBV18|few
TGTGCCAGCTCACCTATGTTAGGGGGGCTCTATGGCTACACCTTC
CASSPMLGGLYGYTF
>TRBJ1-4|-|15|TRBV27|few
TGTGCCAGCAGTTCCTCGGCGGGAATGAATGAAAAACTGTTTTTT
CASSSSAGMNEKLFF
>TRBJ2-7|TRBD1|14|TRBV5-6|-
TGTGCCAGCAGTCTTCAGGACAGGCCCTACGAGCAGTACTTC
CASSLQDRPYEQYF
>TRBJ1-4|-|16|TRBV5-6|-
TGTGCCAGCAGCGCTGTTACCTCAGGAGGCCGCGAAAAACTGTTTTTT
CASSAVTSGGREKLFF
>TRBJ2-7|-|13|TRBV7-2|-
TGTGCCAGCAGGCAACCCTCCTACAATGAGCAGTACTTC
CASRQPSYNEQYF
>TRBJ2-1|TRBD1|15|TRBV4-3|-
TGCGCCAGCAGCTTCAGACAGGGATCGGCAGAGACCCAGTTCTTC
CASSFRQGSAETQFF
>TRBJ1-2|-|13|TRBV9|few
TGTGCCAGCAGCGTAAGCAGGGGCTATGGCTACACCTTC
CASSVSRGYGYTF
>TRBJ2-3|-|13|TRBV18|-
TGTGCCAGCTCACCGGAGGTTGCAGATACGCAGTATTTT
CASSPEVADTQYF
>TRBJ1-2|-|16|TRBV13|-
TGTGCCAGCAGCTTATACCAAAGGGTGGTGGGGAATGGCTACACCTTC
CASSLYQRVVGNGYTF
>TRBJ2-5|-|12|TRBV6-6|-
TGTGCCAGCAGTTACGGGGCGGATGAGCAGTACTTC
CASSYGADEQYF
>TRBJ2-5|-|11|TRBV20-1|-
TGCAGTGCCGCGCGCGAGGAGACCCAGTACTTC
CSAAREETQYF
>TRBJ1-5|-|16|TRBV7-2|few
TGTGCCAGCAGCTTAGGCTTTCGGGGTGATAATCAGCCCCAGCATTTT
CASSLGFRGDNQPQHF
>TRBJ2-7|TRBD1|14|TRBV12-3/TRBV12-4|-
TGTGCCAGCAGTGTCTGGGACAGATTCTACGAGCAGTACTTC
CASSVWDRFYEQYF
>TRBJ2-7|TRBD1|16|TRBV9|few
TGTGCCAGCAGCGTAGGGACAGGGAGCTCCTACAATGAGCAGTACTTC
CASSVGTGSSYNEQYF
>TRBJ2-3|-|15|TRBV4-3|few
TGCGCCAGCAGCCAGAGGGGGGTGTCCAGGGATACGCAGTATTTT
CASSQRGVSRDTQYF
>TRBJ1-2|TRBD1|12|TRBV25-1|once
TGTGCCAGCAGTGAGTCGGGACAGCTCTACACCTTC
CASSESGQLYTF
>TRBJ1-1|-|13|TRBV5-1|many
TGTGCCAGCAGCTTAGGCTTAAACACTGAAGCTTTCTTT
CASSLGLNTEAFF